This T cell receptor (beta chain) was documented in a study of cytomegalovirus exposure and HLA in healthy donors. Study-level information: Some 180 million T cells yielded some 120 million unique TCR beta sequences in earlier analysis. Broader study findings: For TCR beta chains, V- and J-gene trimming was later linked to a missense DCLRE1C variant. Later analysis identified several of the most significant clusters that appeared linked to common viral pathogens.

With regard to this clone: The antigen is undetermined.

PCR amplification relied on 60 Vbeta primers (plus 13 Jbeta primers). TCRdb's table, derived via immunoSEQ multiplex PCR, lists solely in-frame clones and lacks some. Counted here are fewer than 150,000 clones, 75% to 90% occurring once; the ten biggest clones make up 6.7%. Germline V gene sequence: CDR1 SGHRS, CDR2 YFSETQ. Trimming removed 5 bases at V and 2 bases at J, with 14 bases between. The CDR3 has 14 residues. Sequenced sample: PBMCs. The chain uses TRBV5-1 and TRBJ2-7, with D perhaps TRBD2 (6 bases). The TCR originated in a woman aged 25 to 39 in good health and CMV-seropositive. The CDR3 DNA is TGCGCCAGCAGAGTCGGGGGTGGCACCTACGAGCAGTACTTC. It yields the protein CASRVGGGTYEQYF. The full variable domain, its missing parts supplied by reference TRBV5-1 and TRBJ2-7, is KAGVTQTPRYLIKTRGQQVTLSCSPISGHRSVSWYQQTPGQGLQFLFEYFSETQRNKGNFPGRFSGRQFSNSRSEMNVSTLELGDSALYLCASRVGGGTYEQYFGPGTRLTVT.